This T cell receptor (beta chain) originates from a study of shared clonotypes between healthy human individuals. For the study at large: Three plates were used per donor for CD4 naive, three for CD4 memory, two for CD8 naive and one for CD8 memory.

Assay: immunoSEQ multiplex PCR; the TCRdb copy retains only in-frame clones and omits some. The top ten hold about 0.41% of the sample, which has over 2 million clones, less than 95% seen once. Study-level results: Rarefaction curves obtained for sorted subsets showed sequencing incomplete despite large depth.

Regarding this clone: The target antigen is unknown.

The clonotype comes from a man between 18 and 35 years old in good health. Some clones in this sample may be carry-over from other donors' samples. Sequences were obtained from naive CD4+ T cells from PBMCs. Subset meaning: CD45RA+ positively selected.

As DNA, the CDR3 is TGTGCCAGCAGCTTATTACAGTCGATTGGCACAGATACGCAGTATTTT. It is translated as CASSLLQSIGTDTQYF. The chain combines TRBV7-2 with TRBJ2-3; unclear D gene. Per the germline V gene, CDR1 is SGHTA and CDR2 is FQGNSA. Trimming took 2 bases from V and 1 from J, leaving 13 bases between them. The CDR3 covers 16 residues.